Listed here are 21 T cell receptor beta chains from one sample, sequenced in a study of identifying expanded T cells in peripheral blood. Method: immunoSEQ multiplex PCR; TCRdb's copy keeps in-frame clones and lacks some. There are under 70,000 clones in the sample; about 89% occur only once, and 4.7% lies in the top ten. Sequenced sample: blood. The receptors here all came from a person aged 18 to 69 in good health.

The V call is TRBV30, the J call TRBJ2-1; D is unclear. V dropped 0 bases and J dropped 5 bases, with 8 bases sitting between them. Germline lookup yields CDR1 GTSNPN and CDR2 SVGIG (reference sequence). The CDR3 totals 13 residues. The CDR3 loop is CAWSVRRDNEQFF. Written as DNA, the CDR3 is TGTGCCTGGAGTGTACGTAGGGACAATGAGCAGTTCTTC. Complete variable domain (other parts from reference TRBV30 and TRBJ2-1): SQTIHQWPATLVQPVGSPLSLECTVEGTSNPNLYWYRQAAGRGLQLLFYSVGIGQISSEVPQNLSASRPQDRQFILSSKKLLLSDSGFYLCAWSVRRDNEQFFGPGTRLTVL.

This chain links TRBV19 with TRBJ1-5; 9 bases align to TRBD1. The CDR3 is made up of 16 amino acids. In germline, CDR1 is LNHDA, CDR2 SQIVND (reference sequence). Trimming took 5 bases from V and 2 from J; bases not matched to a gene: 7. The CDR3 nucleotides are TGTGCCAGTAGTCCAGATCGGGACAGGGGCAATCAGCCCCAGCATTTT. Protein: CASSPDRDRGNQPQHF.

The chain couples TRBV30 to TRBJ2-1; 11 nucleotides align to TRBD2. There are 15 residues in the CDR3. V was clipped by 4 bases and J by 4 bases; unmatched bases: 6. CDR1 GTSNPN and CDR2 SVGIG come from the germline V gene (reference sequence). The CDR3 DNA follows: TGTGCCTGGAACCTAGGGACTAGCGGTTACAATGAGCAGTTCTTC. Translation: CAWNLGTSGYNEQFF.

The CDR3 region has the DNA TGCGCCAGCAGCTTGGAAAGTATTTTCAATTCACCCCTCCACTTT. It specifies CASSLESIFNSPLHF. The chain has TRBV5-1 and TRBJ1-6; D gene unclear. The V end lost 0 bases, the J end lost 7 bases, and 11 bases lay between the germline ends. This CDR3 region has 15 residues. CDR1 is SGHRS and CDR2 is YFSETQ in the germline V gene.

V is TRBV14 and J is TRBJ2-1; D gene uncertain. The CDR3 covers 14 residues. The V end lost 3 bases, the J end lost 6 bases, and 12 bases lay between the germline ends. Germline V lookup: CDR1 SGHDN, CDR2 FVKESK. CDR3 nucleotides: TGTGCCAGCAGCCAGCTCCGAAGGCCCAATGAGCAGTTCTTC. It yields the protein CASSQLRRPNEQFF.

The chain combines TRBV18 with TRBJ1-1; TRBD1 aligns across 8 bases. Germline values: CDR1 KGHSH, CDR2 LQKENI. The CDR3 is made up of 13 amino acids. Germline trimming cut 6 bases from V and 4 bases from J; bases unmatched to any gene: 4. CDR3 protein: CASSITGGTEAFF. CDR3 sequence (DNA): TGTGCCAGCTCGATCACAGGGGGCACTGAAGCTTTCTTT.

The chain recombines TRBV6-4 with TRBJ2-7; TRBD1 matches at 10 bases. The J segment lost 3 bases and the V segment lost 4 bases, leaving 0 bases of the junction unmatched. The CDR3 has 13 amino acids. Germline loops: CDR1 MRHNA, CDR2 SNTAGT. The CDR3 sequence: CASSGTGGYEQYF. In DNA, the CDR3 is TGTGCCAGCAGTGGGACAGGGGGCTACGAGCAGTACTTC.

The chain carries TRBV11-2 and TRBJ2-1; a possible D gene is TRBD2 (5 bases). There are 15 residues in the CDR3. CDR1 is SGHAT, CDR2 FQNNGV, per germline. V lost 4 bases, J lost 5 bases, and 15 bases lay in between. The CDR3 bases are TGTGCCAGCAGCTCCGAGGGAGCGCGTCACAATGAGCAGTTCTTC. Translation: CASSSEGARHNEQFF.

This chain links TRBV5-3 with TRBJ1-1; the D is unclear. TRBV5-3 is noted as an ORF with a role that remains uncertain. The CDR3 length is 14 residues. V was clipped by 2 bases and J by 0 bases, with 8 bases between them. CDR3 DNA: TGTGCCAGAAGCTTTGGGCAGGTGAACACTGAAGCTTTCTTT. Translation gives CARSFGQVNTEAFF.

This sequence joins TRBV5-4 and TRBJ1-2; the D gene is possibly TRBD1 (5 bases). This CDR3 is 16 amino acids long. Germline CDR1 is SGHNT and CDR2 is YYREEE (reference sequence). V was pared by 1 base and J by 6 bases, with 19 bases between. The CDR3 region has the DNA TGTGCCAGCAGCTTGCGGGGGTCCCCGCGCGTTGATGGCTACACCTTC. This translates into CASSLRGSPRVDGYTF.

The chain has TRBV2 and TRBJ2-1; 7 bases match TRBD2. This CDR3 comprises 15 residues. Germline loops: CDR1 SNHLY, CDR2 FYNNEI. V lost 8 bases and J lost 6; bases outside the gene matches: 13. DNA for the CDR3: TGTGCCAGCCCCCTGGGGGGGACCCCCTTCAATGAGCAGTTCTTC. It specifies CASPLGGTPFNEQFF.

This chain connects TRBV18 to TRBJ2-2; TRBD1 agrees at 7 bases. The CDR3 covers 15 residues. The ends lost 5 bases at V and 4 bases at J; junction bases unmatched: 7. CDR1 and CDR2 from the germline V gene are KGHSH and LQKENI. CDR3 loop: CASSAGGTGTGELFF. CDR3 nucleotides: TGTGCCAGCTCAGCAGGGGGAACGGGCACCGGGGAGCTGTTTTTT.

The chain recombines TRBV11-2 with TRBJ2-7; D is perhaps TRBD2 (6 bases). From germline, CDR1 is SGHAT and CDR2 FQNNGV. This CDR3 is built from 13 residues. The V gene lost 3 bases and the J gene lost 7 bases, with 13 bases spanning the gap. CDR3: CASSLLEGREQYF. The CDR3 bases are TGTGCCAGCAGCTTGCTGGAGGGGAGGGAGCAGTACTTC.

This chain links TRBV30 with TRBJ1-2; no clear D. In germline, CDR1 is GTSNPN, CDR2 SVGIG (reference sequence). V shed 0 bases and J shed 4 bases, with 9 bases lying between them. The CDR3 is 13 residues long. The CDR3 nucleotides are TGTGCCTGGAGTGTTGGAAAAGCCTATGGCTACACCTTC. Translated, it gives CAWSVGKAYGYTF.

The genes are TRBV29-1 and TRBJ2-6; D might be TRBD1 (6 bases). The CDR3 sequence is 16 residues long. V was pared by 0 bases and J by 2 bases, with 11 bases between. CDR1 is SQVTM, CDR2 ANQGSEA, per germline. CDR3 in DNA: TGCAGCGTTGAAGATTTACAGGGTGCTGGGGCCAACGTCCTGACTTTC. Protein: CSVEDLQGAGANVLTF.

This clone was seen only once. V gene TRBV13 combines with J gene TRBJ2-3, with 10 bases matching TRBD2. Germline trimming cut 6 bases from V and 8 bases from J; bases unmatched to any gene: 11. Germline CDR1 and CDR2: PRHDT and FYEKMQ (reference sequence). The CDR3 is 15 amino acids. The CDR3 is CASRGTSGVYGTQYF. The CDR3 bases are TGTGCCAGCAGGGGAACTAGCGGGGTTTATGGTACGCAGTATTTT.

This clone was recorded only once. Here the CDR3 DNA reads TGTGCCAGCAGCTTAGTCGGTGGCACAGATACGCAGTATTTT. Protein: CASSLVGGTDTQYF. The chain uses TRBV7-9 and TRBJ2-3; unclear D gene. CDR3 length: 14 residues. V gave up 1 base and J gave up 1 base, with 6 bases separating them. Germline CDR1 and CDR2: SEHNR and FQNEAQ (reference sequence).

The gene calls are TRBV2 and TRBJ2-7; TRBD1 is a possible D gene (5 bases). Per the germline V gene, CDR1 is SNHLY and CDR2 is FYNNEI. The CDR3 is 13 amino acids. Between the trimmed V and J ends, which lost 2 bases and 5 bases, there was a span of 10 bases. The CDR3 loop reads CASSELQANEQYF. CDR3 in DNA: TGTGCCAGCAGTGAATTACAGGCAAACGAGCAGTACTTC.

The chain joins TRBV10-2 to TRBJ1-2, with a tentative D call TRBD1 (5 bases). From germline, CDR1 is WSHSY and CDR2 SAAADI. V gave up 6 bases and J gave up 2 bases, with 16 bases separating them. CDR3 length: 15 amino acids. CDR3 in DNA: TGCGCCAGCAGCATTGACAGAAACGCGAACTATGGCTACACCTTC. Its translation: CASSIDRNANYGYTF.

The rearrangement joins TRBV6-1 to TRBJ1-1, with 7 bases aligning to TRBD1. The CDR3 totals 15 residues. V shed 1 base, J shed 4 bases, and the junction held 6 bases outside the gene matches. Germline-derived CDR1 and CDR2 are MNHNS and SASEGT. The CDR3 nucleotides read TGTGCCAGCAGTGAAGGACAGGGCAGAGTCACTGAAGCTTTCTTT. Amino acid sequence: CASSEGQGRVTEAFF.

This chain joins TRBV19 and TRBJ1-6; D unclear. Trimming took 5 bases from V and 9 from J, leaving 17 bases between them. The CDR3 spans 15 residues. Germline CDR1 and CDR2: LNHDA and SQIVND (reference sequence). CDR3 amino acids: CASSQNSGGISPLHF. The CDR3 DNA reads TGTGCCAGTAGTCAAAACAGTGGCGGAATTTCACCCCTCCACTTT.